This T cell receptor (beta chain) appears in the sequencing data of a study of blood T cell repertoires in COVID-19. Study in general: From the United States, Italy and Spain came samples of acute and convalescent COVID-19.

This clone was seen a single time. Some clones are missing from TCRdb's copy, which holds only in-frame ones; the method was immunoSEQ multiplex PCR. The sample has 110,000 to 150,000 clones, 75% to 90% seen once; the top ten hold approximately 10%. CDR1 is KGHDR and CDR2 is SFDVKD in the germline V gene. V was pared by 4 bases and J by 5 bases, with 10 bases of the junction left unmatched. CDR3 length: 16 residues. V is TRBV24-1 and J is TRBJ2-5; TRBD1 aligns across 9 bases. Specimen: PBMCs or T cells enriched from blood (not recorded which). This TCR derives from a man in his sixties who had recovered from COVID-19. The CDR3 DNA is TGTGCCACCAGTGACAGCACAGGGGGCCTTTGGGAGACCCAGTACTTC. Its protein is CATSDSTGGLWETQYF.